Below, 10 T cell receptor beta chains from the same sample are listed, as sequenced in a study of cytomegalovirus exposure and HLA in healthy donors. Primers: 60 Vbeta forward and 13 Jbeta reverse. TCRdb's table, derived via immunoSEQ multiplex PCR, lists solely in-frame clones and lacks some. The sample includes 58,000 or so clones, roughly 80% of them seen just once. Sequenced material: PBMCs. The receptor source for this set is a woman aged 40 to 50 in good health and CMV-seropositive.

The chain carries TRBV29-1 and TRBJ2-7, with TRBD2 matching over 15 bases. The CDR3 covers 13 residues. Germline V gives CDR1 SQVTM, CDR2 ANQGSEA. Trimming took 6 bases from V and 6 from J; bases not matched to a gene: 3. CDR3: CSVRTSGGGEQYF. CDR3 sequence (DNA): TGCAGCGTAAGGACTAGCGGGGGGGGCGAGCAGTACTTC.

The V call is TRBV30, the J call TRBJ2-7; no firm D call. V lost 2 bases and J 0 bases, leaving 8 bases between the germline ends. CDR1 and CDR2 from the germline V gene are GTSNPN and SVGIG (reference sequence). This CDR3 is built from 13 residues. CDR3 DNA: TGTGCCTGGAGTATTTCGAGCTCCTACGAGCAGTACTTC. Protein sequence: CAWSISSSYEQYF.

This clone was observed a few times. Compared with germline, one end of the junction differs, possibly owing to a read error. The V and J genes are TRBV6-6 and TRBJ2-7, with 7 bases matching TRBD2. Germline loops: CDR1 MNHNY, CDR2 SVGAGI (reference sequence). This CDR3 has 14 residues. The CDR3 nucleotides are TGTGCCAGCAGTTACTCCGAGTCAGCGGGGAGCCGCGACTTC. Translated, it gives CASSYSESAGSRDF.

CDR3 region: CAIKGQGADTQYF. CDR3 bases: TGTGCCATCAAGGGGCAGGGGGCAGATACGCAGTATTTT. The V and J genes are TRBV10-3 and TRBJ2-3; 7 bases line up with TRBD1. Germline trimming cut 7 bases from V and 4 bases from J; bases unmatched to any gene: 5. The CDR3 has 13 amino acids. Germline V gene data show CDR1 as ENHRY and CDR2 as SYGVKD.

This clone was picked up a small number of times. V gene TRBV6-5 combines with J gene TRBJ1-1, with unresolved D. Germline CDR1 MNHEY, CDR2 SVGAGI. The CDR3 sequence is 15 residues long. V was pared by 2 bases and J by 1 base, with 11 bases between. The chain's CDR3 is CASSYGSGRNTEAFF. In DNA form, the CDR3 reads TGTGCCAGCAGTTACGGGAGCGGGCGGAACACTGAAGCTTTCTTT.

The CDR3 loop reads CASRNSPESSYEQYF. The CDR3 coding sequence is TGTGCCAGCAGGAACAGCCCTGAGAGCTCCTACGAGCAGTACTTC. The rearrangement uses TRBV28 and TRBJ2-7; D is ambiguous. Germline V gives CDR1 MDHEN, CDR2 SYDVKM. The CDR3 has 15 amino acids. Trimming removed 6 bases at V and 0 bases at J, with 15 bases between.

The chain recombines TRBV29-1 with TRBJ2-1; 11 bases align to TRBD2. V lost 1 base and J lost 4; bases outside the gene matches: 6. The CDR3 spans 16 residues. Germline V gene lookup returns CDR1 SQVTM and CDR2 ANQGSEA. Here the CDR3 DNA reads TGCAGCGTTGAAGTGCTAGCGGGGGGCCGTTACAATGAGCAGTTCTTC. The encoded protein is CSVEVLAGGRYNEQFF.

This chain connects TRBV5-6 to TRBJ1-2; 9 bases fit TRBD1. V was clipped by 2 bases and J by 8 bases; unmatched bases: 7. Germline V lookup: CDR1 SGHDT, CDR2 YYEEEE. CDR3 size: 14 residues. This chain's CDR3 is CASSFPGQGRGYTF. The CDR3 bases are TGTGCCAGCAGCTTCCCGGGACAGGGTCGCGGCTACACCTTC. The entire variable domain, with the rest obtained from reference TRBV5-6 and TRBJ1-2, is as follows: DAGVTQSPTHLIKTRGQQVTLRCSPKSGHDTVSWYQQALGQGPQFIFQYYEEEERQRGNFPDRFSGHQFPNYSSELNVNALLLGDSALYLCASSFPGQGRGYTFGSGTRLTVV.

For the CDR3, the DNA is TGTGCCAGCAGCTTGCAACCCGGGACAGGCTACGAGCAGTACTTC. Translation gives CASSLQPGTGYEQYF. This chain uses TRBV11-1 with TRBJ2-7, with TRBD1 identical over 8 bases. Germline trimming cut 3 bases from V and 3 bases from J; bases unmatched to any gene: 7. This CDR3 has 15 amino acids. Germline V lookup: CDR1 SGHAT, CDR2 FQDESV (reference sequence).

The rearrangement joins TRBV19 to TRBJ2-5; 8 bases match TRBD1. V shed 5 bases, J shed 5 bases, and the junction held 19 bases outside the gene matches. The CDR3 is 18 residues long. Germline CDR1 and CDR2: LNHDA and SQIVND (reference sequence). The DNA of the CDR3 is TGTGCCAGTAGTCCAGGACAGGGCAGGGGTACCAAGGGCGAGACCCAGTACTTC. As protein: CASSPGQGRGTKGETQYF.